These T cell receptor beta chains were read from a single sample in a study of Graves' ophthalmopathy and Graves' hyperthyroidism. Each CDR3 protein gets one entry after TCRdb re-called the multiplex PCR reads with MiXCR. Found here are under 800,000 distinct CDR3 sequences, over 20% of them singletons; the top ten hold approximately 7%. Sequencing was carried out using peripheral blood. These receptors were collected from a woman aged 18-29 years with stable Graves' hyperthyroidism. Some clones in this sample may be carry-over from other donors' samples. Each CDR3 is given with its conserved first and last residue. Fields, in order: V gene, J gene, clone size, D gene, CDR3 protein, CDR3 DNA. The D gene is left open where the match is weak. Size tells how often a clone was seen (once, few, many) or the class of an expanded clone, and some rows leave it out.

TRBV7-6	TRBJ2-7	many	TRBD2	CASSPSGNREQYF	TGTGCCAGCAGCCCTAGCGGGAATCGAGAGCAGTACTTC
TRBV29-1	TRBJ1-1	-	-	CSVVAWGGTEAFF	TGCAGCGTTGTAGCCTGGGGGGGCACTGAAGCTTTCTTT
TRBV5-4	TRBJ2-5	many	-	CASSRTVGVGETQYF	TGTGCCAGCAGCCGTACCGTGGGGGTAGGAGAGACCCAGTACTTC
TRBV28	TRBJ2-7	many	-	CASSLPILYEQYF	TGTGCCAGCAGCCTCCCCATCCTCTACGAGCAGTACTTC
TRBV20-1	TRBJ2-5	many	-	CSARDSVETQYF	TGCAGTGCTAGAGATAGCGTCGAGACCCAGTACTTC
TRBV19	TRBJ1-1	many	-	CASSNLGNTEAFF	TGTGCCAGTAGTAATTTGGGCAACACTGAAGCTTTCTTT
TRBV7-2	TRBJ1-1	-	-	CASSSRGRYTEAFF	TGTGCCAGCAGCTCCCGAGGGAGGTACACTGAAGCTTTCTTT
TRBV14	TRBJ1-2	many	TRBD1	CASSPTGGFYGYTF	TGTGCCAGCAGCCCGACAGGGGGGTTCTATGGCTACACCTTC
TRBV15	TRBJ1-1	-	-	CATSRDLQTTEAFF	TGTGCCACCAGCAGAGATCTCCAGACCACTGAAGCTTTCTTT
TRBV7-6	TRBJ2-7	once	TRBD1	CASSLEVPGTGTYEQYF	TGTGCCAGCAGCTTAGAAGTCCCCGGGACAGGGACCTACGAGCAGTACTTC
TRBV4-3	TRBJ1-1	-	TRBD1	CASSQGPGQKMNTEAFF	TGCGCCAGCAGCCAAGGGCCGGGACAGAAAATGAACACTGAAGCTTTCTTT
TRBV2	TRBJ1-5	many	-	CATADSQSQPQHF	TGTGCCACAGCGGACAGCCAAAGTCAGCCCCAGCATTTT
TRBV20-1	TRBJ2-5	many	-	CSASVTQGETQYF	TGCAGTGCTAGTGTCACCCAAGGGGAGACCCAGTACTTC
TRBV6-1	TRBJ1-1	-	TRBD1	CASQDRGLNTEAFF	TGTGCCAGCCAAGACAGGGGCCTGAACACTGAAGCTTTCTTT
TRBV20-1	TRBJ1-3	many	-	CSARDEDFGGRSGIGTIYF	TGCAGTGCTAGAGATGAAGATTTCGGGGGGCGTTCAGGCATAGGCACCATATATTTT
TRBV6-1	TRBJ2-7	-	-	CASKELGGQFSSYEQYF	TGTGCCAGCAAAGAGTTGGGGGGCCAGTTTAGCTCCTACGAGCAGTACTTC
TRBV12-3/TRBV12-4	TRBJ2-2	many	-	CASSFLGELFF	TGTGCCAGCAGTTTTTTGGGGGAGCTGTTTTTT
TRBV3-1	TRBJ2-2	few	-	CASSSGKGSFGELFF	TGTGCCAGCAGCTCGGGGAAAGGGAGCTTCGGGGAGCTGTTTTTT
TRBV11-2	TRBJ1-2	many	-	CASSPDNVSGYTF	TGTGCCAGCAGCCCGGACAACGTCAGTGGCTACACCTTC
TRBV12-3/TRBV12-4	TRBJ1-2	-	-	CASSLRQIRNGYTF	TGTGCCAGCAGTTTAAGGCAGATTAGAAATGGCTACACCTTC
TRBV10-3	TRBJ1-2	few	-	CAISDWGDYGYTF	TGTGCCATCAGTGATTGGGGGGACTATGGCTACACCTTC
TRBV19	TRBJ1-5	many	TRBD1	CASHPGTVNNQPQHF	TGTGCCAGTCACCCCGGGACAGTTAATAATCAGCCCCAGCATTTT
TRBV6-5	TRBJ1-1	many	-	CASSDGWHTEAFF	TGTGCCAGCTCCGACGGATGGCACACTGAAGCTTTCTTT
TRBV20-1	TRBJ2-7	-	-	CSALGRDYEQYF	TGCAGTGCTCTGGGCAGGGACTACGAGCAGTACTTC
TRBV27	TRBJ2-7	few	-	CASSLSRSYEQYF	TGTGCCAGCAGTTTATCTAGATCCTACGAGCAGTACTTC
TRBV12-3/TRBV12-4	TRBJ2-2	few	-	CASRRLGPNTGELFF	TGTGCCAGCAGACGTCTGGGGCCGAACACCGGGGAGCTGTTTTTT
TRBV6-1	TRBJ1-1	many	-	CASSEPGALMNTEAFF	TGTGCCAGCAGTGAGCCGGGAGCCCTCATGAACACTGAAGCTTTCTTT
TRBV12-3/TRBV12-4	TRBJ1-2	many	TRBD1	CASSFPGQGSSGYTF	TGTGCCAGCAGTTTCCCCGGACAGGGTAGTTCGGGCTACACCTTC
TRBV12-3/TRBV12-4	TRBJ1-1	many	-	CASSLWQSMNTEAFF	TGTGCCAGCAGTTTATGGCAGAGCATGAACACTGAAGCTTTCTTT
TRBV6-1	TRBJ1-2	many	-	CASRGRPYYGYGYTF	TGTGCCAGCAGGGGCAGGCCCTACTATGGCTATGGCTACACCTTC
TRBV24-1	TRBJ2-2	-	-	CATVRRDREDSTGELFF	TGTGCCACCGTACGGAGGGACAGAGAGGACTCTACCGGGGAGCTGTTTTTT
TRBV28	TRBJ2-7	once	-	CASSLDRISYEQYF	TGTGCCAGCAGCCTTGACAGGATCTCCTACGAGCAGTACTTC
TRBV20-1	TRBJ2-7	many	-	CSARARTGQTFYEQYF	TGCAGTGCTAGAGCGAGGACGGGACAAACCTTCTACGAGCAGTACTTC
TRBV27	TRBJ1-5	many	-	CASSTTSHQPQHF	TGTGCCAGCAGTACCACCAGCCATCAGCCCCAGCATTTT
TRBV20-1	TRBJ1-5	-	TRBD1	CSAKDRVPNQPQHF	TGCAGTGCCAAGGACAGGGTGCCCAATCAGCCCCAGCATTTT
TRBV11-2	TRBJ2-5	few	-	CASSPHLETQYF	TGTGCCAGCTCTCCACACTTGGAGACCCAGTACTTC
TRBV12-3/TRBV12-4	TRBJ2-5	many	-	CASSLSETQYF	TGTGCCAGCAGCTTGAGTGAGACCCAGTACTTC
TRBV28	TRBJ1-2	-	-	CASSSNPGKGYTF	TGTGCCAGCAGTTCGAACCCAGGGAAGGGCTACACCTTC
TRBV11-1	TRBJ2-7	once	-	CASSFTGKWEQYF	TGTGCCAGCAGCTTTACAGGGAAATGGGAGCAGTACTTC
TRBV4-1	TRBJ1-2	-	-	CASSQDVRTYGYTF	TGCGCCAGCAGCCAAGATGTGAGGACTTATGGCTACACCTTC
TRBV28	TRBJ2-7	many	-	CASSLRSLEQYF	TGTGCCAGCAGTTTACGCTCGCTCGAGCAGTACTTC
TRBV12-3/TRBV12-4	TRBJ2-5	many	-	CASSQDPLGETQYF	TGTGCCAGCAGCCAAGACCCTTTGGGGGAGACCCAGTACTTC
TRBV4-1	TRBJ1-5	many	-	CASSPPAGRVQPQHF	TGCGCCAGCAGCCCCCCCGCGGGGCGGGTTCAGCCCCAGCATTTT
TRBV2	TRBJ1-2	many	-	CASMTANYGYTF	TGTGCCAGCATGACAGCCAACTATGGCTACACCTTC
TRBV27	TRBJ2-2	many	TRBD1	CASSLSRTGGGELFF	TGTGCCAGCAGTTTATCCCGGACAGGTGGCGGGGAGCTGTTTTTT
TRBV15	TRBJ1-6	many	TRBD1	CATSMGQNYNSPLHF	TGTGCCACCAGCATGGGACAGAACTATAATTCACCCCTCCACTTT
TRBV6-1	TRBJ1-2	many	TRBD1	CASSPGQSGYTF	TGTGCCAGCAGCCCGGGACAGTCTGGCTACACCTTC
TRBV30	TRBJ2-5	few	-	CAWTILGRETQYF	TGTGCCTGGACCATACTAGGTCGGGAGACCCAGTACTTC
TRBV12-5	TRBJ2-5	-	-	CASGWDRVETQYF	TGTGCTAGTGGTTGGGATAGAGTAGAGACCCAGTACTTC
TRBV6-1	TRBJ2-4	few	-	CASTPVAKNIQYF	TGTGCCAGCACCCCCGTAGCCAAAAACATTCAGTACTTC
TRBV9	TRBJ1-1	few	TRBD1	CASSVNPDRENTEAFF	TGTGCCAGCAGCGTGAACCCGGACAGGGAAAACACTGAAGCTTTCTTT
TRBV19	TRBJ1-1	many	-	CASSILWDFTEAFF	TGTGCCAGTAGTATTTTATGGGATTTCACTGAAGCTTTCTTT
TRBV9	TRBJ2-6	few	TRBD1	CASSALKPGQLSGANVLTF	TGTGCCAGCAGCGCCTTAAAACCGGGACAGCTCTCTGGGGCCAACGTCCTGACTTTC
TRBV6-5	TRBJ1-2	many	TRBD1	CASSPQGDGYTF	TGTGCCAGCAGTCCTCAGGGGGATGGCTACACCTTC
TRBV28	TRBJ2-7	-	-	CASSLWRRLEQYF	TGTGCCAGCAGTTTATGGAGGAGGCTTGAGCAGTACTTC
TRBV28	TRBJ2-7	many	-	CASSAGNTPKYEQYF	TGTGCCAGCAGTGCAGGGAACACCCCAAAATACGAGCAGTACTTC
TRBV2	TRBJ2-7	few	-	CASSARESYEQYF	TGTGCCAGCAGCGCCCGAGAATCCTACGAGCAGTACTTC
TRBV6-4	TRBJ2-7	many	-	CASSDMIGQLSYEQYF	TGTGCCAGCAGTGACATGATAGGACAGTTGTCCTACGAGCAGTACTTC
TRBV10-2	TRBJ2-7	many	-	CASTAQGQGEQYF	TGCGCCAGCACCGCGCAGGGTCAAGGCGAGCAGTACTTC
TRBV2	TRBJ2-5	many	-	CASRRQTSVGVGTQYF	TGTGCCAGCAGGCGACAAACCTCGGTCGGGGTGGGGACCCAGTACTTC